This TCR beta chain is from a study of CD8+CD57+ T cells in acquired aplastic anemia. The study's findings and limits: Researchers report that some 31 CD8+ CDR3 sequences appeared in both patients and controls.

For CDR3 and TCR beta VDJ profiling, genomic DNA was the template used. TCRdb independently ran MiXCR on the reads; one entry per CDR3 protein. The sample includes approximately 190,000 distinct CDR3 sequences, roughly half of them seen just once. V gave up 5 bases and J gave up 3 bases; unmatched junction bases: 8. CDR3 length: 16 amino acids. Patients chosen for sequencing had shown CD8+CD57+ cell expansion by flow cytometry. In this sample, this clonotype turned up a few times. Its specificity is unknown. The TCR sequence derives from a human donor with aplastic anemia. The chain links TRBV12-3 or TRBV12-4 to TRBJ2-4; 9 bases fit TRBD1. Sequenced material: sorted CD4+, CD8+, or CD8+CD57+ T cells (not recorded which) from PBMCs. CDR3 nucleotide sequence: TGTGCCAGCAGTCCGGGACAGGGTTTGATCAAAAACATTCAGTACTTC. Protein product: CASSPGQGLIKNIQYF.